This T cell receptor (beta chain) was retrieved from a study of cytomegalovirus exposure and HLA in healthy donors (dated by TCRdb to about 2017). For context, the study as a whole: In an earlier analysis of fewer than 750 of the donors, around 290 Gb of sequence data and 90 million to 120 million unique TCR beta sequences from 150 million to 200 million T cells were reported. Donor age, sex, ethnicity and CMV serostatus were compiled alongside the repertoire data. The genetic ancestry cluster associated with self-reported Caucasian donors included 80% to 90% of the approximately 400 genotyped donors. Class I and class II HLA loci were covered by the typing at four-digit resolution. Genome-wide SNP genotypes for about 65% of the roughly 700 donors were used in a later genetic analysis, which treated that subset as a discovery cohort. Every repertoire in the discovery cohort had been generated on one and the same sequencing platform. Besides the first cohort of 500 to 700 subjects, a separate validation cohort made up of over 95 different subjects was used. A few DR-DQ haplotypes were treated as single units for association and clustering because of strong linkage in the cohort. A later analysis re-analyzed previously published TCR beta repertoires from 666 donors and added high-resolution HLA genotyping to study TCR occurrence patterns. To decide whether each TCR beta V gene segment behaved as functional or pseudogenic, an earlier analysis of approximately 600 of the donors relied on high-throughput TCR beta sequencing. The study was designed to test whether signatures of past pathogen exposure could be identified by cataloging public T cell receptors. The study used immunosequencing to profile the T cell repertoires of hundreds of subjects and linked those repertoires to cytomegalovirus serostatus. In the later analysis, no new phenotypic data were used to find candidate immune exposures; instead, reliance was placed on TCR beta sequences and their occurrence across donors. Among roughly 400 genotyped donors of the cohort, an average of roughly 230,000 unique TCR beta nucleotide sequences was sequenced per donor, of which roughly 17% were non-productive. Typing coverage varied by locus: 629-630 donors for A, B, C, DRB1 and DQB1; 500 to 550 for DQA1; about 590 for DPA1; approximately 470 for DPB1. To predict cytomegalovirus infection status, the study combined high-throughput TCR immunosequencing, statistical association of individual TCRs with disease status, and machine learning. Around 330 gigabases of sequencing data and 75 million to 85 million unique TCR sequences made up an early release that covered 500 to 650 HLA-typed donors. Study-wide findings and limitations: This cohort had only TCR beta chains sequenced, and the lack of alpha or paired-chain data limited which features could be detected. In a later genetic analysis, a missense DCLRE1C variant was associated with V-gene and J-gene trimming of TCR beta chains, and the association was replicated in an independent cohort. In both the original and validation cohorts, the classifier was reported to diagnose cytomegalovirus status with high specificity and sensitivity. The authors suggested that the approach could potentially be generalized to other disease states and immunological phenotypes. A later genetic analysis reported fewer N-insertions in productive TCRs among donors in an Asian-associated ancestry cluster than the roughly 700-donor mean. Broadly in line with IMGT annotations, most TCR beta V segments showed up in productive rearrangements about 87% or about 30% of the time in an earlier analysis of around 550 of the donors. In a later analysis, TCR association rates were found to vary across HLA loci, with the most associated TCRs seen for DRB1 alleles and the fewest for HLA-C alleles. The sequencing pipeline was judged likely to have produced a cluster of highly shared sequence variants as a technical artifact. Strong co-occurrence of HLA alleles, especially DR and DQ, made assigning TCR associations to individual alleles difficult. The 87-base-pair reads could not distinguish some IMGT-functional V segments, including TRBV6-2 and TRBV6-3, so those segments were excluded. A further reported finding was that TCR beta sequences accurately predicted the HLA-A and HLA-B alleles for most subjects in the first cohort. Correlated functional status among segregating V segments might reflect linkage disequilibrium, but an unknown experimental factor could not be ruled out. Across donors, most TCR sequences were observed very rarely, whereas some public TCRs were present in many individuals. HLA typing was unavailable for some donors at each locus, so association tests used only the typed subset. Sequencing depth was assumed to be roughly uniform across donors in the presence/absence analyses, though that assumption may not hold. Several of the top co-occurrence clusters appeared to be linked to parvovirus B19, influenza, CMV and Epstein-Barr virus, according to a later analysis. Seventeen rarely observed V segments, including chromosome 9 orphons, were excluded from the earlier analysis of several hundred of the donors because counts were too low. In a later analysis, HLA-associated TCR beta chains were found to be more clonally expanded and to have lower generation probabilities than equally common non-associated chains. A later analysis found that most CMV-associated TCR beta chains appeared HLA-restricted, with HLA associations seemingly driven largely by CMV exposure. In vitro tests confirmed that three of the cytomegalovirus-associated TCR beta chains recognize cytomegalovirus antigens. The study gave a list of some 150 TCR beta chains associated with cytomegalovirus. CMV serostatus was the only immune exposure information available for the cohort. Specific HLA alleles were associated with over 15,000 TCR beta sequences at a false discovery rate of 0.05 in a later analysis.

The CDR3 runs 13 amino acids, cysteine and phenylalanine included. Kept here is only the CDR3 DNA, which spans 39 bases and is read in frame from base 1. Looking up the germline V gene (reference sequence) yields CDR1 GTSNPN and CDR2 SVGIG. V is shortened by 7 bases, J by 4 bases, and the region joining them spans 16 bases. Points on this clone: Its antigen is still unknown. No quality values exist for individual bases; no much larger clone is one base distant.

The receptor library was made with the immunoSEQ multiplex PCR assay. For the multiplex PCR, a mixture combining 60 forward primers for TCR Vbeta segments and 13 reverse primers for TCR Jbeta segments was used. Amplification of the CDR3 region of rearranged TCR beta genes was performed with a multiplex PCR assay on genomic DNA. The Illumina HiSeq System was used to sequence the amplified TCR beta libraries as 87-base-pair reads. The authors' analysis ran thus. A later analysis tallied 70 million to 100 million unique TCR beta chains across the approximately 670 repertoires, and around 10 million of those chains were shared by two or more donors. A nearest-neighbor algorithm error-corrected the raw reads and collapsed the reads into unique sequences, merging closely related sequences to remove PCR and sequencing errors. CDR3 sequences were aligned to IMGT reference sequences to assign V, D and J gene segments. For a sequence to be retained, a match of at least six nucleotides to both a V gene segment and a J gene segment was required. Rearrangements were classified as productive when the CDR3 lacked stop codons and remained in frame with V and J, and all other rearrangements were classified as non-productive. Following IMGT convention, CDR3 was defined as the stretch from the second conserved V-encoded cysteine up to the conserved J-encoded phenylalanine. The earlier analysis of about 610 of the donors excluded sequences that lacked an unambiguous match to a single V gene segment. In an earlier analysis of some 590 of the donors, a V segment was called functional when productive rearrangements were above 56.7%, and segregating when the standard deviation between donors exceeded 5%. A statistical classification framework was built to diagnose cytomegalovirus status from the catalog of TCR beta chain sequences. In a later analysis, V and J genes were assigned by comparing TCR nucleotide sequences against IMGT/GENE-DB human TR gene sequences. A later analysis assigned CDR3 sequences and most-parsimonious VDJ recombination scenarios with the TCRdist pipeline. A later analysis defined each TCR beta chain by its CDR3 amino acid sequence plus V-gene family, and excluded reads lacking a unique V-gene family. In a later analysis, fewer than 600 highly shared, low-generation-probability nucleotide sequences were removed to address suspected cross-contamination and a sequencing artifact. In a later analysis, a clonal expansion index was calculated for each public chain from normalized within-repertoire ranks of inferred template counts. In a later analysis, generation probabilities were computed with a VDJ recombination model fitted to out-of-frame rearrangements, and the resulting probabilities were checked against IGoR. In a later analysis, TCR-TCR, TCR-HLA and TCR-CMV co-occurrence was scored with hypergeometric tests, and a repertoire-size bias correction was applied to TCR pairs. False discovery rates were estimated in a later analysis by permuting HLA or CMV assignments 20 times. A later analysis grouped co-occurring TCRs with DBSCAN, adding TCRdist sequence similarity when clustering within HLA-allele-positive subsets. Repertoires with fewer than 30,000 or more than 120,000 public chains, plus five repertoires with anomalous nucleotide sharing, were excluded from co-occurrence clustering. TCRdb retrieved this table from immuneACCESS and kept in-frame rearrangements only. Not all clones are present; in checked studies, unresolved V genes account for under half, and no reason is known for the remainder. Clonal size and the V and J genes are those of that table, whereas D and trimming came from the DNA. In this sample the table shows around 110,000 clones, 75% to 90% of which occur a single time. More than 2% of the sample is in the top ten clones.

The cohort consisted of hundreds of healthy bone marrow donors. At the time of sampling, all cohort members were nominally healthy, though unrecorded immune exposures were likely present. The donor tested CMV seronegative and was one of the 352 seronegative cohort members. Every donor gave a peripheral blood sample, and the peripheral blood mononuclear cells from that sample were used for TCR beta sequencing. The Qiagen DNeasy Blood Extraction Kit was used to extract genomic DNA from the blood cell samples. The chain couples TRBV30 to TRBJ2-5; a tentative D match to TRBD2 spans 6 bases. The specimen was PBMCs. This TCR derives from a man under 40 in good health and CMV-seronegative. The encoded CDR3 is CASRGRVGETQYF. The DNA sequence is as follows: TGTGCCTCGCGGGGCAGGGTAGGAGAGACCCAGTACTTC.